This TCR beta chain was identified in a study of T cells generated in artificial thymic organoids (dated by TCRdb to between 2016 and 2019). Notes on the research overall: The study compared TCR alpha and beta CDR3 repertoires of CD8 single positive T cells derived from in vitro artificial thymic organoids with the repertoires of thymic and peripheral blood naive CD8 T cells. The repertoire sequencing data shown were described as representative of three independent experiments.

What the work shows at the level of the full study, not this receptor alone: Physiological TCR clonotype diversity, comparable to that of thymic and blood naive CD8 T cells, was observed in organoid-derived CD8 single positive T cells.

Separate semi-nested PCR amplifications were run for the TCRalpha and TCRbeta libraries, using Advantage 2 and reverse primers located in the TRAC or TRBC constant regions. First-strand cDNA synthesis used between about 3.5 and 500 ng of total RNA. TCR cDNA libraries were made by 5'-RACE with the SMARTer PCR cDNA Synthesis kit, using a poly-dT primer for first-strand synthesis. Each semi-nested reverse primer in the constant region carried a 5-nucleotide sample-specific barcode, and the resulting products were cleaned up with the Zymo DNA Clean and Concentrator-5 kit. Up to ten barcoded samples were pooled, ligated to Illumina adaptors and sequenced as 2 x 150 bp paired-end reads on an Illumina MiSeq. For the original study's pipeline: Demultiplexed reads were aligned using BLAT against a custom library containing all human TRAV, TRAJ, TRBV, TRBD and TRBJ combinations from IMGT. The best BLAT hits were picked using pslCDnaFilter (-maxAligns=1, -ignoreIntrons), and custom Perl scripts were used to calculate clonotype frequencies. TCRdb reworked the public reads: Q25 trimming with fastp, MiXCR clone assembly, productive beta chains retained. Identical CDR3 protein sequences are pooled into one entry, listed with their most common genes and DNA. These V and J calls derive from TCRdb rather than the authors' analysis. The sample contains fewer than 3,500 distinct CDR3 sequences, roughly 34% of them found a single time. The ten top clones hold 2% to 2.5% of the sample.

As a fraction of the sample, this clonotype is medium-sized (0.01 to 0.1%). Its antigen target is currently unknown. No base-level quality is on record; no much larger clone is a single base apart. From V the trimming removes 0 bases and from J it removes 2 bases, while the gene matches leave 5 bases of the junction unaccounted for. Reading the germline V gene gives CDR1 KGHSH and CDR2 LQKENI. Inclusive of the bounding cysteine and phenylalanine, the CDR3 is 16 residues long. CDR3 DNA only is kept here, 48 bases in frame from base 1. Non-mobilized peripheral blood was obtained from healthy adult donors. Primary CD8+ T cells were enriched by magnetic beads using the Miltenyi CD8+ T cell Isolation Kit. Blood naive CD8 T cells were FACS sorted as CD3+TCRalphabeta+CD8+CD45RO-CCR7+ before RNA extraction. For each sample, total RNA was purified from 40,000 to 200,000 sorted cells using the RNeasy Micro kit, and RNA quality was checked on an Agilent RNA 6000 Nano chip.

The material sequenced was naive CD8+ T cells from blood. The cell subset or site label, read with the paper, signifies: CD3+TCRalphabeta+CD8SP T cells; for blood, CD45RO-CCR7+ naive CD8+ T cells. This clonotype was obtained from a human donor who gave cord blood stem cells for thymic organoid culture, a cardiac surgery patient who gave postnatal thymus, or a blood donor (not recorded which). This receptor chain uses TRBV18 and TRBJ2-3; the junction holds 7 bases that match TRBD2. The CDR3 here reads CASSPPMREITDTQYF. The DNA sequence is TGTGCCAGCTCACCACCGATGCGGGAGATCACAGATACGCAGTATTTT.